This T cell receptor beta chain is from a study of cytomegalovirus exposure and HLA in healthy donors. Overall study findings and caveats: Despite most TCR sequences being rare, some public TCRs occurred in many donors.

The CDR3 is 15 residues long. V was pared by 5 bases and J by 7 bases, with 17 bases between. CDR1 and CDR2 from the germline V gene are SNHLY and FYNNEI. Some clones are missing from TCRdb's copy, which holds only in-frame ones; the method was immunoSEQ multiplex PCR. This table has 100,000 to 150,000 clones, about 93% appearing once. In the case of this clone: Its specificity is unknown.

The sequence derives from a woman aged 18-29 years in good health and CMV-seronegative. V and J are TRBV2 and TRBJ1-4; D is uncertain. The sample consisted of PBMCs. The DNA for the CDR3 is TGTGCCAGCAGTCCAAGAAATATTAACTCTGAAAAACTGTTTTTT. It yields the protein CASSPRNINSEKLFF.